Presented here are 20 T cell receptor beta chains from one specimen sequenced in a study of blood T cell repertoires in COVID-19. Clones were sequenced by immunoSEQ multiplex PCR, and TCRdb holds only the in-frame ones, with some missing. Among about 250,000 clones listed, nearly 90% were seen once. Sample: peripheral blood. The receptor set was obtained from a man aged 18-30 years with active or convalescent COVID-19.

The chain combines TRBV27 with TRBJ2-7; 12 nucleotides align to TRBD1. This CDR3 is 15 amino acids long. Germline V gives CDR1 MNHEY, CDR2 SMNVEV (reference sequence). The V gene end was trimmed by 7 bases and the J gene end by 4 bases; junction bases not matched to a gene: 8. The CDR3 loop is CASTTGTGGKYEQYF. The CDR3 DNA reads as TGTGCCAGCACCACTGGGACAGGGGGCAAGTACGAGCAGTACTTC.

The chain has TRBV27 and TRBJ2-5; 9 bases line up with TRBD1. V was pared by 7 bases and J by 3 bases, with 12 bases of the junction left unmatched. The CDR3 runs to 16 residues. CDR1 is MNHEY and CDR2 is SMNVEV in the germline V gene (reference sequence). This CDR3 is CASKNSPGDREETQYF. The CDR3 bases are TGTGCCAGCAAAAACTCTCCCGGGGACAGGGAAGAGACCCAGTACTTC.

The count of this clone is one. The V gene is TRBV9, the J gene TRBJ2-5; 8 positions agree with TRBD2. Germline CDR1 and CDR2: SGDLS and YYNGEE. The CDR3 contains 15 residues. J lost 2 bases, V lost 3 bases, and 6 bases had no gene match. In DNA form, the CDR3 reads TGTGCCAGCAGCGAAAGCGGGAGTCGACAAGAGACCCAGTACTTC. Protein: CASSESGSRQETQYF.

CDR3 residues: CASSPVTPYGYTF. The CDR3 DNA reads as TGTGCCAGTAGTCCGGTAACTCCATATGGCTACACCTTC. The genes are TRBV19 and TRBJ1-2; D not resolved. V shed 5 bases and J shed 5 bases, with 12 bases lying between them. This CDR3 comprises 13 residues. Germline assignment: CDR1 LNHDA and CDR2 SQIVND (reference sequence).

The chain uses TRBV5-1 and TRBJ2-3, with D possibly TRBD2 on 6 matching bases. CDR1 is SGHRS, CDR2 YFSETQ, per germline. The CDR3 length is 15 residues. The germline V and J ends were trimmed by 4 bases and 4 bases, with 16 bases remaining between them. The CDR3 reads CASSPYELASDTQYF. The DNA for the CDR3 is TGCGCCAGCAGCCCTTACGAACTAGCATCAGATACGCAGTATTTT.

The V call is TRBV15, the J call TRBJ2-2; D not resolved. This CDR3 region has 14 residues. Trimming removed 7 bases at V and 0 bases at J, with 9 bases between. Germline assignment: CDR1 LNHNV and CDR2 YYDKDF (reference sequence). This chain's CDR3 is CATTQLANTGELFF. CDR3 sequence (DNA): TGTGCCACCACACAGCTCGCGAACACCGGGGAGCTGTTTTTT.

The rearrangement joins TRBV15 to TRBJ1-1; no clear D. Trimming cost V 0 bases and J 8 bases, with 10 bases left between them. Germline V gene lookup returns CDR1 LNHNV and CDR2 YYDKDF (reference sequence). The CDR3 sequence is 13 residues long. In DNA form, the CDR3 reads TGTGCCACCAGCAGAGACCAACGAGGGGAAGCTTTCTTT. Translated: CATSRDQRGEAFF.

The chain combines TRBV9 with TRBJ2-5; tentatively, D is TRBD2 (6 bases). CDR3 size: 14 residues. The germline V gene has CDR1 SGDLS and CDR2 YYNGEE. The V end was cut by 0 bases, the J end by 7 bases, with 13 bases between. The CDR3 bases are TGTGCCAGCAGCGTAGCTTTGACCGGGGGGACCCAGTACTTC. This gives the protein CASSVALTGGTQYF.

The V and J genes are TRBV27 and TRBJ2-7; 7 bases map to TRBD2. After removal of 3 bases from V and 0 bases from J, the junction contained 11 bases not matched to a gene. CDR3 size: 17 residues. In germline, CDR1 is MNHEY, CDR2 SMNVEV (reference sequence). The CDR3 nucleotides read TGTGCCAGCAGTTTTAACGGGGGGTCCACTTCCTCCTACGAGCAGTACTTC. Translating it yields CASSFNGGSTSSYEQYF.

This rearrangement joins TRBV29-1 to TRBJ2-3; possible D gene TRBD2, 5 bases. The germline V and J ends were trimmed by 7 bases and 2 bases, with 25 bases remaining between them. Germline V gene lookup returns CDR1 SQVTM and CDR2 ANQGSEA. The CDR3 contains 17 residues. The CDR3 nucleotides read TGCAGCGCCGAAGGATTTTGGGCGGGCTGGTTCACAGATACGCAGTATTTT. As protein: CSAEGFWAGWFTDTQYF.

The rearrangement uses TRBV11-2 and TRBJ2-7, with 7 bases fitting TRBD1. CDR1 and CDR2 from the germline V gene are SGHAT and FQNNGV. With 5 bases clipped from V and 4 bases from J, the junction kept 11 bases outside the gene matches. CDR3 length equals 15 residues. The CDR3 spells CASSTLGYRGYEQYF. Here the CDR3 DNA reads TGTGCCAGCAGCACCCTCGGGTACAGGGGATACGAGCAGTACTTC. The entire variable domain, with the rest obtained from reference TRBV11-2 and TRBJ2-7, is as follows: EAGVAQSPRYKIIEKRQSVAFWCNPISGHATLYWYQQILGQGPKLLIQFQNNGVVDDSQLPKDRFSAERLKGVDSTLKIQPAKLEDSAVYLCASSTLGYRGYEQYFGPGTRLTVT.

The gene calls are TRBV19 and TRBJ1-1; possibly TRBD1 for D (5 bases). The CDR3 has 14 residues. The V and J ends lost 3 bases and 7 bases respectively, with 15 bases between them. Per the germline V gene, CDR1 is LNHDA and CDR2 is SQIVND (reference sequence). CDR3 sequence: CASSMGWGVIEAFF. The CDR3 nucleotides read TGTGCCAGTAGTATGGGATGGGGGGTAATTGAAGCTTTCTTT.

This clone has just one count. In nucleotides, the CDR3 is TGTGCCAGCAGCGTAGGAGACAGGGGGTACAACACTGAAGCTTTCTTT. This gives the protein CASSVGDRGYNTEAFF. This chain links TRBV9 with TRBJ1-1; 9 bases line up with TRBD1. The length of the CDR3 is 16 residues. With V trimmed by 0 bases and J by 2 bases, 5 bases remained unmatched. Germline V gene data show CDR1 as SGDLS and CDR2 as YYNGEE.

This rearrangement joins TRBV5-6 to TRBJ2-2; D perhaps matches TRBD1 (6 bases). The CDR3 consists of 16 residues. The ends were cut back, 4 bases at V and 5 bases at J, with 18 bases in the middle. Germline V gene sequence: CDR1 SGHDT, CDR2 YYEEEE. CDR3 sequence reads: CASSRGPQGRTGELFF. DNA of the CDR3: TGTGCCAGCAGCAGAGGACCTCAGGGGAGAACCGGGGAGCTGTTTTTT.

This clone was found once. V usage is TRBV5-6 and J usage is TRBJ1-2; the match to TRBD1 covers 7 bases. The CDR3 spans 15 residues. V gave up 3 bases and J gave up 0 bases; unmatched junction bases: 5. CDR1 and CDR2 (germline): SGHDT, YYEEEE. The DNA of the CDR3 is TGTGCCAGCAGCTGGGGGACAGATACTAACTATGGCTACACCTTC. Its protein is CASSWGTDTNYGYTF.

This sequence joins TRBV5-6 and TRBJ1-5; 10 bases agree with TRBD1. V was pared by 3 bases and J by 4 bases, with 4 bases of the junction left unmatched. The CDR3 spans 15 residues. Germline CDR1 is SGHDT and CDR2 is YYEEEE. CDR3 sequence: CASSWGQGPNQPQHF. CDR3 coding DNA: TGTGCCAGCAGCTGGGGACAGGGGCCGAATCAGCCCCAGCATTTT.

This chain uses TRBV20-1 with TRBJ1-1; D call uncertain. The V end was cut by 3 bases, the J end by 11 bases, with 16 bases between. Germline CDR1 DFQATT, CDR2 SNEGSKA (reference sequence). The CDR3 runs 12 residues. The CDR3 DNA reads TGCAGTGCTAGTAAAGAGGTTTTGCGGGCTTTCTTT. Protein: CSASKEVLRAFF.

J is TRBJ1-4 and V is TRBV2; 9 bases are shared with TRBD1. There are 16 residues in the CDR3. Germline-derived CDR1 and CDR2 are SNHLY and FYNNEI. V lost 7 bases, J lost 0 bases, and 6 bases stayed unmatched. Here the CDR3 reads CASTWTGEATNEKLFF. CDR3 coding DNA: TGTGCCAGCACCTGGACAGGGGAGGCAACTAATGAAAAACTGTTTTTT.

This clone is a singleton in its sample. The V gene is TRBV6-2 or TRBV6-3, the J gene TRBJ1-1; TRBD1 matches 7 bases. There are 16 residues in the CDR3. CDR1 and CDR2 from the germline V gene are MNHEY and SVGEGT. V was pared by 2 bases and J by 4 bases, with 10 bases of the junction left unmatched. For the CDR3, the DNA is TGTGCCAGCAGTTACAGACAGGGAGGAGTTGCCACTGAAGCTTTCTTT. Residues: CASSYRQGGVATEAFF.

The rearrangement joins TRBV20-1 to TRBJ2-7; no clear D gene. The CDR3 has 14 amino acids. In germline, CDR1 is DFQATT, CDR2 SNEGSKA (reference sequence). The V end was cut by 3 bases, the J end by 5 bases, with 17 bases between. The CDR3 is CSASVAISTHEQYF. The CDR3 DNA reads as TGCAGTGCTAGTGTTGCCATTAGTACCCACGAGCAGTACTTC.